The rows below give T cell receptor beta chains drawn from one sample of a study of OX40 agonist ivuxolimab in advanced cancers. TCRdb's copy holds only in-frame clones and misses some; the assay was immunoSEQ multiplex PCR. The data contain about 60,000 clones, about 89% of them seen just once; the ten biggest clones take up roughly 12%. The sequencing used CD4+ or CD8+ T cells sorted from blood, collected in a trial of the OX40 agonist ivuxolimab. These receptors came from an adult with an advanced solid tumor such as melanoma, head and neck, liver or kidney cancer. The CDR3 runs from the conserved cysteine through the conserved F or W. The D gene is left open where the match is weak. Part of the rows lack a size; the others show once, few, many or a class for expanded clones.

>NA|14|TRBV28|TRBJ2-7|TRBD2
CASMVRTSGYEQYF
TGTGCCAGCATGGTAAGGACTAGCGGTTACGAGCAGTACTTC
>NA|16|TRBV4-1|TRBJ1-2|TRBD1
CASSQDPAGTGDRYTF
TGCGCCAGCAGCCAAGATCCCGCCGGAACAGGGGACCGCTACACCTTC
>NA|17|TRBV7-8|TRBJ2-1|NA
CASSLVPSAFPYNEQFF
TGTGCCAGCAGCTTAGTGCCTTCGGCGTTCCCCTACAATGAGCAGTTCTTC
>NA|10|TRBV7-9|TRBJ2-1|NA
CASGYNEQFF
TGTGCCAGCGGATACAATGAGCAGTTCTTC
>NA|15|TRBV7-9|TRBJ1-1|TRBD1
CASSFHRGAFSEAFF
TGTGCCAGCAGCTTCCACAGGGGGGCTTTTTCTGAAGCTTTCTTT
>NA|14|TRBV19|TRBJ1-2|TRBD1
CASTPDRGHYGYTF
TGTGCCAGTACCCCGGACAGGGGACACTATGGCTACACCTTC
>NA|14|TRBV30|TRBJ1-1|NA
CACQAAEANTEAFF
TGTGCCTGTCAGGCGGCAGAGGCGAACACTGAAGCTTTCTTT
>NA|13|TRBV9|TRBJ2-3|NA
CASSGSGTDTQYF
TGTGCCAGCAGCGGGAGTGGCACAGATACGCAGTATTTT
>NA|15|TRBV27|TRBJ1-5|NA
CASSLVRGINQPQHF
TGTGCCAGCAGTTTAGTGAGGGGGATAAATCAGCCCCAGCATTTT
>NA|14|TRBV9|TRBJ2-4|NA
CASRSALAKNIQYF
TGTGCCAGCAGGTCTGCATTAGCCAAAAACATTCAGTACTTC
>NA|16|TRBV11-2|TRBJ2-3|TRBD2
CASSPLAGQVTDTQYF
TGTGCCAGCAGCCCTCTAGCGGGACAAGTCACAGATACGCAGTATTTT
>NA|14|TRBV30|TRBJ2-1|TRBD2
CAWGLAAPYNEQFF
TGTGCCTGGGGACTAGCTGCTCCCTACAATGAGCAGTTCTTC
>once|15|TRBV5-1|TRBJ1-1|TRBD1
CASSPDRGYNTEAFF
TGCGCCAGCAGCCCCGACAGGGGATATAACACTGAAGCTTTCTTT